The source of this T cell receptor beta chain is a study of T cell responses to AZD1222 COVID-19 vaccine. The study, taken as a whole, reports: Clonal diversity was possibly underestimated; the donors were predominantly white British and more often female. Seropositive AZD1222 recipients at baseline numbered only five or six. With dominance at 160-218 and 743-854, vaccine-associated CD4 TCRs spanned spike. Close to half of spike-specific TCRs reportedly recognize unmutated variant regions.

Turning to this clone: Its cognate antigen is unknown.

Clones were read by immunoSEQ multiplex PCR, and TCRdb kept only the in-frame ones, dropping some. The sample consists of 55,000 to 65,000 clones, roughly 87% of them appearing once. Source: peripheral blood, taken on day 0 of AZD1222 vaccination. The TCR originated in an adult in good health.

Written as DNA, the CDR3 is TGTGCCAGCAGCCTTCAGCGGGGACTCTACAATGAGCAGTTCTTC. Its protein is CASSLQRGLYNEQFF. The chain recombines TRBV4-2 with TRBJ2-1; TRBD2 matches at 7 bases. The germline V gene has CDR1 LGHNA and CDR2 YNFKEQ. V lost 4 bases and J lost 3; bases outside the gene matches: 6. The CDR3 loop spans 15 amino acids.